The clone carrying this T cell receptor beta chain was seen just once. The sample comes from a study of blood T cell repertoires in COVID-19. This CDR3 is 8 amino acids long. CDR1 is DFQATT, CDR2 SNEGSKA, per germline (reference sequence). The assay was immunoSEQ multiplex PCR, and TCRdb's table has in-frame clones only and misses some. The sample consists of fewer than 300,000 clones, about 86% of them appearing once. The sample was peripheral blood. The TCR originated in a woman under 40 with COVID-19, enrolled during active disease. The V and J genes are TRBV20-1 and TRBJ1-5; D is unclear. This CDR3 reads CLNQPQHF. Here the CDR3 DNA reads TGCCTAAATCAGCCCCAGCATTTT.